One and the same sample provided the 8 T cell receptor beta chains below, sequenced in a study of T-cell reconstitution after alpha-beta-depleted transplantation in children. Construction of the TCRbeta library involved unique molecular identifiers. TCRdb ran MiXCR on the PCR reads and lists one entry per CDR3 protein. This table has about 980,000 distinct CDR3 sequences, under 30% appearing once. This specimen consisted of PBMCs, mostly from graft donor cells, obtained 360 days after TCRalphabeta/CD19-depleted stem cell transplant. The receptors originated from a boy less than two years old who had a stem cell transplant for SCID, so the T cells may come from the graft donor.

This clonotype was counted between two and nine times. The chain uses TRBV2 and TRBJ2-1, with D unresolved. Trimming removed 9 bases at V and 2 bases at J, with 11 bases between. Germline V CDR1 and CDR2: SNHLY, FYNNEI. This CDR3 is built from 13 residues. CDR3 DNA: TGTGCCAGAACCGGTCCAGCCTACAATGAGCAGTTCTTC. Translating it yields CARTGPAYNEQFF. Together with reference TRBV2 and TRBJ2-1, the CDR3 gives the full variable domain: EPEVTQTPSHQVTQMGQEVILRCVPISNHLYFYWYRQILGQKVEFLVSFYNNEISEKSEIFDDQFSVERPDGSNFTLKIRSTKLEDSAMYFCARTGPAYNEQFFGPGTRLTVL.

The rearrangement uses TRBV20-1 and TRBJ1-4; the D gene is possibly TRBD1 (5 bases). V lost 1 base and J 1 base, leaving 10 bases between the germline ends. CDR1 and CDR2 (germline): DFQATT, SNEGSKA (reference sequence). The CDR3 totals 15 residues. CDR3: CSARVPGGTNEKLFF. In nucleotides, the CDR3 is TGCAGTGCTAGAGTCCCCGGGGGAACTAATGAAAAACTGTTTTTT.

This clonotype was recorded a few times. This chain links TRBV5-1 with TRBJ2-5; no clear D gene. The V gene lost 6 bases and the J gene lost 7 bases, with 13 bases spanning the gap. The germline CDR1 and CDR2 sequences are SGHRS and YFSETQ. The CDR3 is made up of 12 amino acids. The chain's CDR3 is CASKDPAGTQYF. The DNA of the CDR3 is TGCGCCAGCAAAGACCCGGCCGGGACCCAGTACTTC.

This clonotype was seen just once. The chain uses TRBV5-5 and TRBJ2-7, with unresolved D. The V gene lost 4 bases and the J gene lost 6 bases, with 17 bases spanning the gap. Per germline, CDR1 SGHKS and CDR2 YYEKEE (reference sequence). CDR3 length: 14 amino acids. This CDR3 reads CASSLTLRIGEQYF. In DNA form, the CDR3 reads TGTGCCAGCAGCCTGACTCTTCGAATTGGCGAGCAGTACTTC.

V is TRBV2 and J is TRBJ2-7; a possible D gene is TRBD2 (5 bases). V gave up 7 bases and J gave up 2 bases, with 12 bases separating them. Germline lookup yields CDR1 SNHLY and CDR2 FYNNEI. This CDR3 comprises 13 residues. In DNA, the CDR3 is TGTGCCAGCAACGGCAACGGGACCTACGAGCAGTACTTC. This translates into CASNGNGTYEQYF.

The rearrangement uses TRBV20-1 and TRBJ2-1; D may correspond to TRBD1 or TRBD2 (6 bases each). CDR3 length: 16 amino acids. Trimming removed 3 bases from V and 0 bases from J, with 15 bases in between. Germline CDR1 reads DFQATT; CDR2 reads SNEGSKA (reference sequence). CDR3 residues: CSASRGTQSSYNEQFF. The CDR3 coding sequence is TGCAGTGCTAGTCGGGGGACACAGAGCTCCTACAATGAGCAGTTCTTC.

This chain joins TRBV7-2 and TRBJ2-1; maybe TRBD2 (7 bases). V dropped 5 bases and J dropped 7 bases, with 15 bases sitting between them. This CDR3 contains 14 residues. Germline loops: CDR1 SGHTA, CDR2 FQGNSA. CDR3 bases: TGTGCCAGCAGCGAATGGGGAGGGGGAAATGAGCAGTTCTTC. Translated, it gives CASSEWGGGNEQFF.

V gene TRBV5-6 combines with J gene TRBJ1-1; D is undetermined. Trimming removed 3 bases at V and 5 bases at J, with 17 bases between. This CDR3 is 15 amino acids long. Germline lookup yields CDR1 SGHDT and CDR2 YYEEEE. DNA of the CDR3: TGTGCCAGCAGCTCGCTTGAAAGGCCGACTACTGAAGCTTTCTTT. It yields the protein CASSSLERPTTEAFF.